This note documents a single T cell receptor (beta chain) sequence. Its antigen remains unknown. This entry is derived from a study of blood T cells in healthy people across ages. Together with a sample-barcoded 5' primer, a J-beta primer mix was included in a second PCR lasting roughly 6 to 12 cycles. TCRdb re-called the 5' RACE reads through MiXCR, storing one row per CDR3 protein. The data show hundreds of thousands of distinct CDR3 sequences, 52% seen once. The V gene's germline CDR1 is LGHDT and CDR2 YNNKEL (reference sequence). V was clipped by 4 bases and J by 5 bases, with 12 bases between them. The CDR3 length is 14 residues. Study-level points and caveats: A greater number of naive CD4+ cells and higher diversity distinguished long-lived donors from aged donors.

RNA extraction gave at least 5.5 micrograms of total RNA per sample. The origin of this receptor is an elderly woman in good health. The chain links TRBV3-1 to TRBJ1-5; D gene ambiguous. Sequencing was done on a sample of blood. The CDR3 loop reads CASSLRSSDQPQHF. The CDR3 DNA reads TGTGCCAGCAGCCTACGGAGCAGTGATCAGCCCCAGCATTTT.